The entry below gives a single T cell receptor beta chain sequence along with its context. Its antigen is still unknown. Other DNA sequences in this sample translate to the same CDR3. The data belong to a study of cytomegalovirus exposure and HLA in healthy donors. General study findings and limits: In a later analysis, the majority of CMV-associated beta chains seemingly showed HLA restriction. Data from an earlier analysis indicated that most TCR beta V segments were productive either about 87% or about 30% of the time.

A multiplex PCR was run with 60 Vbeta primers and 13 Jbeta primers. Generated by immunoSEQ multiplex PCR, the TCRdb table keeps only in-frame clones and is missing some. This sample has roughly 120,000 clones; more than 75% occur once, and the top ten carry approximately 13%. The origin of this receptor is a woman aged 55-69 years in good health and CMV-seropositive. The sequencing sample was made of PBMCs.

CDR3 protein: CASSYSAGGNQPQHF. CDR3 nucleotide sequence: TGTGCCAGCAGTTACTCGGCAGGGGGGAATCAGCCCCAGCATTTT. This chain connects TRBV6-5 to TRBJ1-5; 7 bases fit TRBD1. The CDR3 spans 15 residues. Trimming cost V 0 bases and J 4 bases; bases outside gene matches: 3. From germline, CDR1 is MNHEY and CDR2 SVGAGI.